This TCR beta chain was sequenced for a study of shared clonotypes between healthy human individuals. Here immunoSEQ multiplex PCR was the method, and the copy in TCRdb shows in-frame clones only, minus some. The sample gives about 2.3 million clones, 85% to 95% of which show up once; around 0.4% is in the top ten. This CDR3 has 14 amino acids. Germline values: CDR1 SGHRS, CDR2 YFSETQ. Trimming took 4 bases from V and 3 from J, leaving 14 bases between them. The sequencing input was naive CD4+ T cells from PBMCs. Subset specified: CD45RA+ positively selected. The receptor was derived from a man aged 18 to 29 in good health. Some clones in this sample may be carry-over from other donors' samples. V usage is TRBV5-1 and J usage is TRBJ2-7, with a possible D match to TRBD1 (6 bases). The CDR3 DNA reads TGCGCCAGCAGCATCAGCAGGGGCGGCTACGAGCAGTACTTC. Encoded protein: CASSISRGGYEQYF.